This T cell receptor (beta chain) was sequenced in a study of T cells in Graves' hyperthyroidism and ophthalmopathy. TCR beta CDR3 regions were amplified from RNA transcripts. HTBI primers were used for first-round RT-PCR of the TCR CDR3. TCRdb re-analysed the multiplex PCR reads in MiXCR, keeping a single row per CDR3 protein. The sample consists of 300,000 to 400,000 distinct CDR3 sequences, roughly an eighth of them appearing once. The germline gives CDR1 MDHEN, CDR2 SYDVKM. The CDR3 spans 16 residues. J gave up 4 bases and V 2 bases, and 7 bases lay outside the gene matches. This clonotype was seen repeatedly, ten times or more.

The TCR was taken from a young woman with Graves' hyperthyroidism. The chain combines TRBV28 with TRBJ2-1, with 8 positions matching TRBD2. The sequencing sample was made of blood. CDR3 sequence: CASSLTSSGNYNEQFF. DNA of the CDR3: TGTGCCAGCAGTTTAACGAGTAGCGGGAATTACAATGAGCAGTTCTTC.